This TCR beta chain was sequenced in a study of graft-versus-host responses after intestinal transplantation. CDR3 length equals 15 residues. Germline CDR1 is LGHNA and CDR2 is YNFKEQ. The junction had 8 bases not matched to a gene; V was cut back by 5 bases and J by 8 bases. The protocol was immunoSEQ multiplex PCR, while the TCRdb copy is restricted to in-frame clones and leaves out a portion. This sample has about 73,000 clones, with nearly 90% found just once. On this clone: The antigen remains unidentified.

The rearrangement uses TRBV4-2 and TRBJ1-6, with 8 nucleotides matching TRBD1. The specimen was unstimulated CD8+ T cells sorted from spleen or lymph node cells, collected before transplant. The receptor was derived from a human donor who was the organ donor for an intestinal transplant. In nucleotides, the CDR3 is TGTGCCAGCAGCAAAGTGGACAGGGACTATTCACCCCTCCACTTT. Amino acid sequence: CASSKVDRDYSPLHF.